This T cell receptor (beta chain) was captured by sequencing in a study of CD8 T cells in ankylosing spondylitis (dated by TCRdb to the late 2010s). About the investigation overall: To find TCR variants linked to disease, the study profiled T cell receptor beta repertoires in ankylosing spondylitis patients and healthy donors. The full study cohort comprised 25 ankylosing spondylitis patients and approximately 100 healthy donors. Peripheral blood was sampled, and synovial fluid was also collected from ankylosing spondylitis patients. Findings and caveats that apply to the study as a whole: According to the report, matched synovial fluid samples from ankylosing spondylitis patients were significantly enriched for the disease-linked clones. The disease-linked clones had a CD8+ phenotype and were found at relatively low frequencies in peripheral blood. Some TCR beta motif variants had previously been reported in synovial fluid and blood of reactive arthritis patients, which suggested common disease-initiation mechanisms. A TCR beta motif of several highly homologous amino acid variants appeared characteristic of blood from ankylosing spondylitis patients.

These reads were obtained on an Illumina HiSeq 2500. Quantitative 5'-RACE with molecular barcodes was used to prepare TCR beta libraries. Per the source publication's procedure: Disease-linked TCR variants were identified with a new computational method built on a probabilistic model of VDJ rearrangement. TCRdb passed the public sequencing reads through fastp at Q25 and MiXCR, retaining productive beta sequences. Rows are combined by CDR3 protein, so each entry shows the most common genes and DNA. TCRdb assigned the V and J calls; the authors' analysis was not used. The sample table holds approximately 150,000 distinct CDR3 sequences, of which around a tenth were seen once. The leading ten clones occupy approximately 16% of the sample. The germline V gene (reference sequence) gives CDR1 as DFQATT and CDR2 as SNEGSKA. Measured from the cysteine to the phenylalanine, the CDR3 is 15 residues long. Only the CDR3 DNA stays, 45 bases, in frame from base 1. V was cut back by 0 bases and J by 2 bases, leaving a gap of 11 bases between them.

Note on this clonotype: Its target antigen remains unknown. Per-base qualities were not stored, and no clone one base away is much larger.

This TCR came from a female donor with ankylosing spondylitis or in good health (not recorded which). The chain is made from TRBV20-1 and TRBJ2-1; possibly the D gene is TRBD2, per 6 matching bases. Sequencing was done on a sample of blood, either unsorted or a sorted T cell fraction (not recorded which). The CDR3 amino acid sequence is: CSARDPGVTYNEQFF. The nucleotide sequence is given as TGCAGTGCTAGAGATCCGGGAGTGACCTACAATGAGCAGTTCTTC.